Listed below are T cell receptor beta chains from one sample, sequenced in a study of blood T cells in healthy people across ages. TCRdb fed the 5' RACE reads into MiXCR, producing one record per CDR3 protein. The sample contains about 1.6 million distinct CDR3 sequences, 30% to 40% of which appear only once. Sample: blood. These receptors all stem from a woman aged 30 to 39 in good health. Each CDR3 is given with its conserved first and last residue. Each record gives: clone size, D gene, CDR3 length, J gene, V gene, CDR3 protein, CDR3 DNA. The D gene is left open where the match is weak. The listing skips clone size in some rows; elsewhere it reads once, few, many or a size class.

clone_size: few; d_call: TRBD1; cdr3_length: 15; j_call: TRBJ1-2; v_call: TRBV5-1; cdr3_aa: CASSPRGQRRYGYTF; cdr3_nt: TGCGCCAGCAGCCCGAGGGGACAGCGCCGCTATGGCTACACCTTC
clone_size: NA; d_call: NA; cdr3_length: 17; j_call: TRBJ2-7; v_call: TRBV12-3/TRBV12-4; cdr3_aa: CASSLRHDRIFPLEQYF; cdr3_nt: TGTGCCAGCAGCCTCCGTCACGACAGAATTTTCCCCCTGGAGCAGTACTTC
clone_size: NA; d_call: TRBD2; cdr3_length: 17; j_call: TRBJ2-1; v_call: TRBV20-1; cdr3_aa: CSAPPWTSGGGGETQFF; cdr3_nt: TGCAGTGCGCCCCCCTGGACTAGCGGGGGAGGCGGAGAGACCCAGTTCTTC
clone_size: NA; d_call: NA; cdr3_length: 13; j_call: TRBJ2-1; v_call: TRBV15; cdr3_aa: CATSRAIVGSKFF; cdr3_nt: TGTGCCACCAGCAGGGCCATCGTTGGTAGTAAGTTCTTC
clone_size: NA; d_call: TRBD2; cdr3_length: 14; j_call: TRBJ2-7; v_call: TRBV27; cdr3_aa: CASSLRRETPEQYF; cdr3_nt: TGTGCCAGCAGTTTAAGGCGGGAGACCCCCGAGCAGTACTTC
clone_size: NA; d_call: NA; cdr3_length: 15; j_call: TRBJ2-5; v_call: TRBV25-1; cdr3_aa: CASSGHPGSGNEQYF; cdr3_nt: TGTGCCAGCAGTGGTCACCCCGGGAGTGGTAATGAGCAGTACTTC
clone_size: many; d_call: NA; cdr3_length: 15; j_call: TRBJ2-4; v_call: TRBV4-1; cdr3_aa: CASSSNRDPKNIQYF; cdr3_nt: TGCGCCAGCAGCTCGAACCGGGACCCCAAAAACATTCAGTACTTC
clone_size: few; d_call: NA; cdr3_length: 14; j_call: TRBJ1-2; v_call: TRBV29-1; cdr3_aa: CSVEVGQGLSGYTF; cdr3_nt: TGCAGCGTTGAAGTTGGTCAGGGGTTGAGTGGCTACACCTTC
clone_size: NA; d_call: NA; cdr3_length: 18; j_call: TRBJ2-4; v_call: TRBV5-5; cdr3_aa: CASSLALDFGGRRNIQYF; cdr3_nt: TGTGCCAGCAGCTTGGCTCTGGATTTCGGAGGCCGGAGGAACATTCAGTACTTC
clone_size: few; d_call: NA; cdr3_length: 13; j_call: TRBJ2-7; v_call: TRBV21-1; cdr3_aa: CASSGEYGYEQYF; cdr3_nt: TGTGCCAGCAGCGGGGAGTACGGCTACGAGCAGTACTTC
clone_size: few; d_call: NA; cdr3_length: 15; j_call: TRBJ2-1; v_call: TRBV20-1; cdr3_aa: CSAARGSGIYNEQFF; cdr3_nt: TGCAGTGCTGCCCGCGGTAGCGGAATTTACAATGAGCAGTTCTTC
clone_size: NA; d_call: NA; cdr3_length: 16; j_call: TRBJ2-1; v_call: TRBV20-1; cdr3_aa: CSAILLREGPYNEQFF; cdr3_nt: TGCAGTGCTATTCTGTTGCGGGAAGGCCCCTACAATGAGCAGTTCTTC
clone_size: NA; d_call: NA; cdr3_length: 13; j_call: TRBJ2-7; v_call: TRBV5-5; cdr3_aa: CASRRTVGDEQYF; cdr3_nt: TGTGCCAGCAGGAGGACAGTTGGGGACGAGCAGTACTTC
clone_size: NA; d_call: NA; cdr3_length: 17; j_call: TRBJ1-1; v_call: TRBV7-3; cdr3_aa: CASSLRGLGGTGTEAFF; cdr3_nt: TGTGCCAGCAGCTTAAGGGGTTTGGGGGGGACGGGCACTGAAGCTTTCTTT
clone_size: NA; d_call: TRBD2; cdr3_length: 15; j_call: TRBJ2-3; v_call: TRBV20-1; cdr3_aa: CSASHSGGGTDTQYF; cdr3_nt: TGCAGTGCTAGTCATAGCGGGGGTGGGACAGATACGCAGTATTTT
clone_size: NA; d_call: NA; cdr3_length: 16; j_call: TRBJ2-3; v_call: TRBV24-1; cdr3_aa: CATSDPDSPSTDTQYF; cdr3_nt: TGTGCCACCAGTGACCCGGACAGCCCTAGCACAGATACGCAGTATTTT
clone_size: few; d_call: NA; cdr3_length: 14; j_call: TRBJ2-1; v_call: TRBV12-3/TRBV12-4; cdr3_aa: CASSFIAQGNEQFF; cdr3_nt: TGTGCCAGCAGTTTCATCGCCCAAGGGAATGAGCAGTTCTTC
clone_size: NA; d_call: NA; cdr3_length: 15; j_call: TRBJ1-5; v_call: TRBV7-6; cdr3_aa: CASSMDSNSNQPQHF; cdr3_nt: TGTGCCAGCAGCATGGACAGTAATAGCAATCAGCCCCAGCATTTT
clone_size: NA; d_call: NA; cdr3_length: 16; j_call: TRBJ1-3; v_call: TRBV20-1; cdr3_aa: CSARGDGSDSGNTIYF; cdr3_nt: TGCAGTGCTAGAGGGGATGGATCAGACTCTGGAAACACCATATATTTT
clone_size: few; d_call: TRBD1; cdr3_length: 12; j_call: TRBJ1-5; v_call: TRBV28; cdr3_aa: CVAGQFNQPQHF; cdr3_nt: TGTGTCGCGGGACAGTTCAATCAGCCCCAGCATTTT
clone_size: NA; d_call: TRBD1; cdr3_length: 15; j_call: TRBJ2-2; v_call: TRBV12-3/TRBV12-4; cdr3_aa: CASSLGQVNTGELFF; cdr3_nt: TGTGCCAGCAGTCTAGGACAGGTGAACACCGGGGAGCTGTTTTTT
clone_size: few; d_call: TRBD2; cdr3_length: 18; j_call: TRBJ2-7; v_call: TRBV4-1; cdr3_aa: CASSPLGREGDVLYEQYF; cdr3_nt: TGCGCCAGCAGCCCACTGGGGCGGGAGGGGGATGTCCTATACGAGCAGTACTTC
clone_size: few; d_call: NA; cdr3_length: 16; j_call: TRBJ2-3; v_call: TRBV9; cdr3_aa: CASSVVGKRGTDTQYF; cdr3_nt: TGTGCCAGCAGCGTAGTGGGAAAGCGGGGCACAGATACGCAGTATTTT
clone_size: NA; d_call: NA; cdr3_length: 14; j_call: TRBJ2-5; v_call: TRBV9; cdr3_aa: CASSDRGGEETQYF; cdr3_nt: TGTGCCAGCAGCGACCGGGGCGGCGAAGAGACCCAGTACTTC